These 17 T cell receptor beta chains came from one sample sequenced in a study of human T cells and chemical hapten exposure. Using its own MiXCR run on the RACE reads, TCRdb lists one record per CDR3 protein. The table has tens of thousands of distinct CDR3 sequences, 8.5% seen once. Time point reported: patch test 2, 6 weeks after DPC sensitization. Described treatment: therapeutic diphenylcyclopropenone sensitization with weekly scalp DPC. The material was whole blood, obtained in connection with sensitization to the hapten diphenylcyclopropenone (DPC). Receptor source: a woman in her 50s with alopecia areata. Some clones in this sample may be carry-over from other donors' samples.

The table lists this clonotype with a few counts. The chain joins TRBV27 to TRBJ2-1; TRBD1 matches at 7 bases. Germline V lookup: CDR1 MNHEY, CDR2 SMNVEV (reference sequence). J lost 2 bases, V lost 4 bases, and 2 bases had no gene match. The CDR3 runs to 14 residues. CDR3 residues: CASSYQGAYNEQFF. The CDR3 DNA sequence: TGTGCCAGCAGTTACCAGGGGGCCTACAATGAGCAGTTCTTC.

The V and J genes are TRBV29-1 and TRBJ2-5; 7 positions match TRBD1. CDR1 is SQVTM and CDR2 is ANQGSEA in the germline V gene. V shed 3 bases and J 2 bases; nucleotides not matched to a gene: 0. CDR3 length: 12 residues. The CDR3 loop reads CSVEGQQETQYF. The DNA for the CDR3 is TGCAGCGTTGAGGGACAGCAAGAGACCCAGTACTTC.

This clonotype has more than one count but fewer than ten. The chain is built from TRBV12-3 or TRBV12-4 and TRBJ1-2; D gene uncertain. Trimming left V 6 bases short and J 5 bases short, with 4 bases between. The length of the CDR3 is 10 residues. The CDR3 DNA sequence: TGTGCCAGCAGGTCGTATGGCTACACCTTC. Encoded protein: CASRSYGYTF.

This chain links TRBV28 with TRBJ2-1; 10 nucleotides align to TRBD1. Germline V gives CDR1 MDHEN, CDR2 SYDVKM. Trimming cost V 5 bases and J 7 bases; bases outside gene matches: 8. The CDR3 has 15 residues. The CDR3 region is CASSPPGQGWNEQFF. DNA of the CDR3: TGTGCCAGCAGTCCGCCGGGACAGGGGTGGAATGAGCAGTTCTTC.

This clonotype was counted a few times. This chain joins TRBV5-5 and TRBJ2-3; TRBD1 is a possible D gene (6 bases). Germline assignment: CDR1 SGHKS and CDR2 YYEKEE (reference sequence). The V end lost 1 base, the J end lost 2 bases, and 14 bases lay between the germline ends. The CDR3 covers 16 residues. CDR3: CASSLWQGPTTDTQYF. CDR3 sequence (DNA): TGTGCCAGCAGCTTGTGGCAGGGGCCTACCACAGATACGCAGTATTTT.

The rearrangement uses TRBV7-9 and TRBJ1-1; no clear D gene. Trimming took 2 bases from V and 11 from J, leaving 12 bases between them. Germline CDR1 SEHNR, CDR2 FQNEAQ (reference sequence). This CDR3 is built from 12 residues. The CDR3: CASSLSTREAFF. The DNA of the CDR3 is TGTGCCAGCAGCTTATCTACGAGGGAGGCTTTCTTT.

A few counts support this clonotype. The chain couples TRBV12-3 or TRBV12-4 to TRBJ1-5, with D possibly matching TRBD1 (6 bases). V was clipped by 6 bases and J by 9 bases, with 15 bases between them. The CDR3 runs 13 residues. The CDR3 spells CASRMDQGWPQHF. DNA of the CDR3: TGTGCCAGCAGAATGGATCAGGGGTGGCCCCAGCATTTT.

This clonotype was seen at least ten times. This rearrangement joins TRBV4-2 to TRBJ2-3; 11 bases map to TRBD2. V trimming: 4 bases; J trimming: 2 bases; junction bases outside the gene matches: 2. This CDR3 is built from 15 residues. Germline V CDR1 and CDR2: LGHNA, YNFKEQ. CDR3 nucleotides: TGTGCCAGCAGCCCACTAGCGGGGGTCACAGATACGCAGTATTTT. This sequence encodes CASSPLAGVTDTQYF.

This chain links TRBV6-2 or TRBV6-3 with TRBJ1-1; 7 nucleotides match TRBD1. The CDR3 covers 15 residues. CDR1 is MNHEY and CDR2 is SVGEGT in the germline V gene. Losses at the gene ends were 0 bases for V and 7 bases for J; bases not matched to a gene: 8. This CDR3 reads CASSYSSGGSLEAFF. The CDR3 coding sequence is TGTGCCAGCAGTTACTCCTCAGGGGGGAGCCTTGAAGCTTTCTTT.

This clonotype was seen repeatedly, ten times or more. The chain carries TRBV11-3 and TRBJ2-2, with TRBD1 as a possible D gene (5 bases). Trimming left V 2 bases short and J 6 bases short, with 7 bases between. The CDR3 extends over 13 amino acids. Germline assignment: CDR1 SGHNT and CDR2 YENEEA. The CDR3 sequence is CASSLRGAGELFF. The CDR3 DNA is TGTGCCAGCAGCTTAAGGGGCGCCGGGGAGCTGTTTTTT.

This clonotype turned up a few times. The rearrangement joins TRBV5-6 to TRBJ1-2; the D gene is possibly TRBD1 (5 bases). V was clipped by 4 bases and J by 3 bases, with 13 bases between them. CDR1 is SGHDT and CDR2 is YYEEEE in the germline V gene. The CDR3 consists of 14 residues. CDR3 loop: CASSRGGQDYGYTF. CDR3 nucleotides: TGTGCCAGCAGCAGGGGAGGGCAGGACTATGGCTACACCTTC.

The chain recombines TRBV25-1 with TRBJ2-7, with TRBD2 as a possible D gene (6 bases). Germline V lookup: CDR1 MGHDK, CDR2 SYGVNS. V lost 2 bases and J lost 4, with 9 bases in between. The CDR3 contains 13 residues. CDR3: CASSEPGGYEQYF. CDR3 DNA: TGTGCCAGCAGTGAACCCGGGGGATACGAGCAGTACTTC.

This clonotype occurred a few times. The rearrangement links TRBV5-1 to TRBJ2-7; 16 nucleotides match TRBD2. V was clipped by 3 bases and J by 6 bases; unmatched bases: 6. The CDR3 runs to 16 residues. The germline gives CDR1 SGHRS, CDR2 YFSETQ. The CDR3 protein is CASSWGTSGGASEQYF. CDR3 DNA: TGCGCCAGCAGCTGGGGGACTAGCGGGGGGGCATCCGAGCAGTACTTC.

This clonotype turned up a few times. The V and J genes are TRBV19 and TRBJ1-2; D gene unclear. The CDR3 totals 13 residues. Germline V gene data show CDR1 as LNHDA and CDR2 as SQIVND (reference sequence). Deletions cut 3 bases from V and 4 bases from J, with 9 bases between. The CDR3 reads CASSIDASYGYTF. The DNA for the CDR3 is TGTGCCAGTAGTATCGACGCCTCCTATGGCTACACCTTC.

This clonotype was seen many times. The V call is TRBV3-1, the J call TRBJ2-2; D is unclear. Germline assignment: CDR1 LGHDT and CDR2 YNNKEL (reference sequence). The CDR3 is 15 residues long. Trimming took 0 bases from V and 5 from J, leaving 10 bases between them. CDR3 DNA: TGTGCCAGCAGCCAAGAGACACTCCGGACCGGGGAGCTGTTTTTT. It is translated as CASSQETLRTGELFF.

Ten or more counts support this clonotype. This chain's CDR3 is CSARGGQGGTEAFF. The CDR3 nucleotides read TGCAGTGCTAGAGGGGGACAGGGAGGAACTGAAGCTTTCTTT. This chain connects TRBV20-1 to TRBJ1-1, with 9 bases matching TRBD1. V was pared by 1 base and J by 5 bases, with 5 bases of the junction left unmatched. This CDR3 is built from 14 residues. Germline V gene sequence: CDR1 DFQATT, CDR2 SNEGSKA (reference sequence).

This chain uses TRBV28 with TRBJ2-7, with D possibly TRBD1 on 6 matching bases. Between the trimmed V and J ends, which lost 2 bases and 5 bases, there was a span of 16 bases. The CDR3 has 15 residues. Germline CDR1 is MDHEN and CDR2 is SYDVKM. CDR3 loop: CASSLAGTGSDEQYF. The CDR3 DNA reads as TGTGCCAGCAGTTTAGCAGGAACAGGGTCAGACGAGCAGTACTTC.